This is a list of T cell receptor beta chains from one sample in a study of shared clonotypes between healthy human individuals. TCRdb's copy holds only in-frame clones and misses some; the assay was immunoSEQ multiplex PCR. The data hold roughly 1 million clones, with around 82% observed a single time. Material: memory CD4+ T cells from PBMCs. The source is a man younger than 30 in good health. Some clones in this sample may be carry-over from other donors' samples. Both conserved end residues are part of each CDR3. Fields, in order: V gene, J gene, D gene, clone size, CDR3 length, CDR3 DNA, CDR3 protein. The D gene is left open where the match is weak. For some rows the clone size is stated as once, few or many, or as a class when expanded; others skip it.

V gene: TRBV5-1
J gene: TRBJ2-1
D gene: NA
clone size: NA
CDR3 length: 13
CDR3 DNA: TGCGCCAGCAGCTTATTTGGGGGCGGTGAGCAGTTCTTC
CDR3 protein: CASSLFGGGEQFF

V gene: TRBV5-6
J gene: TRBJ2-4
D gene: NA
clone size: NA
CDR3 length: 16
CDR3 DNA: TGTGCCAGCAGCTTGGACCTAGGACCGCCCAAAAACATTCAGTACTTC
CDR3 protein: CASSLDLGPPKNIQYF

V gene: TRBV30
J gene: TRBJ1-4
D gene: NA
clone size: NA
CDR3 length: 15
CDR3 DNA: TGTGCCTGGAGTGTAATCCGGGGATCGAATGAAAAACTGTTTTTT
CDR3 protein: CAWSVIRGSNEKLFF

V gene: TRBV5-1
J gene: TRBJ2-7
D gene: NA
clone size: few
CDR3 length: 15
CDR3 DNA: TGCGCCAGCAGCTTGGAGCCTAGACCCTTCTACGAGCAGTACTTC
CDR3 protein: CASSLEPRPFYEQYF

V gene: TRBV5-1
J gene: TRBJ2-2
D gene: NA
clone size: NA
CDR3 length: 13
CDR3 DNA: TGCGCCAGCAGCTCGGACTTCACCGGGGAGCTGTTTTTT
CDR3 protein: CASSSDFTGELFF

V gene: TRBV5-6
J gene: TRBJ2-2
D gene: NA
clone size: NA
CDR3 length: 14
CDR3 DNA: TGTGCCAGCAGCCCCAGGGTTTTCGCCGGGGAGCTGTTTTTT
CDR3 protein: CASSPRVFAGELFF

V gene: TRBV9
J gene: TRBJ1-2
D gene: NA
clone size: NA
CDR3 length: 15
CDR3 DNA: TGTGCCAGCAGCGGACTGGCGCGAACACTATGGGGCTACACCTTC
CDR3 protein: CASSGLARTLWGYTF

V gene: TRBV27
J gene: TRBJ2-7
D gene: NA
clone size: NA
CDR3 length: 18
CDR3 DNA: TGTGCCAGTTCCCGATCCAAGACACAGCCTGGGGTCTCCTACGAGCAGTACTTC
CDR3 protein: CASSRSKTQPGVSYEQYF

V gene: TRBV11-3
J gene: TRBJ2-6
D gene: NA
clone size: NA
CDR3 length: 17
CDR3 DNA: TGTGCCAGCAGCACCGGGCCGGGGACCACTGGGGCCAACGTCCTGACTTTC
CDR3 protein: CASSTGPGTTGANVLTF

V gene: TRBV18
J gene: TRBJ2-5
D gene: NA
clone size: NA
CDR3 length: 15
CDR3 DNA: TGTGCCAGCTCACCACCCGAGGAGGGGCGAGAGACCCAGTACTTC
CDR3 protein: CASSPPEEGRETQYF

V gene: TRBV7-2
J gene: TRBJ1-2
D gene: NA
clone size: NA
CDR3 length: 14
CDR3 DNA: TGTGCCAGCAGCCCGACTCGACAGGTTCGAGGCTACACCTTC
CDR3 protein: CASSPTRQVRGYTF

V gene: TRBV5-1
J gene: TRBJ2-3
D gene: NA
clone size: NA
CDR3 length: 14
CDR3 DNA: TGCGCCAGCAGCTTCAGCGGGAGCACAGATACGCAGTATTTT
CDR3 protein: CASSFSGSTDTQYF

V gene: TRBV5-1
J gene: TRBJ2-7
D gene: NA
clone size: NA
CDR3 length: 15
CDR3 DNA: TGCGCCAGCAGCTTGTGGCCGGGAGTAGGTTACGAGCAGTACTTC
CDR3 protein: CASSLWPGVGYEQYF

V gene: TRBV7-9
J gene: TRBJ1-1
D gene: NA
clone size: once
CDR3 length: 14
CDR3 DNA: TGTGCCAGCAGCTTAGCCGAGTGGAACACTGAAGCTTTCTTT
CDR3 protein: CASSLAEWNTEAFF

V gene: TRBV21-1
J gene: TRBJ1-2
D gene: NA
clone size: NA
CDR3 length: 16
CDR3 DNA: TGTGCCAGCAGCACCAGCAGTGTGCGGGACTTGAAAGGCTACACCTTC
CDR3 protein: CASSTSSVRDLKGYTF

V gene: TRBV2
J gene: TRBJ2-3
D gene: TRBD1
clone size: NA
CDR3 length: 16
CDR3 DNA: TGTGCCAGCAGAGAACAGGGGGCGCGACCCACAGATACGCAGTATTTT
CDR3 protein: CASREQGARPTDTQYF

V gene: TRBV27
J gene: TRBJ2-7
D gene: TRBD2
clone size: NA
CDR3 length: 16
CDR3 DNA: TGTGCCGCGCGGGGACTAGCGGGAGGGAACTCCTACGAGCAGTACTTC
CDR3 protein: CAARGLAGGNSYEQYF

V gene: TRBV19
J gene: TRBJ1-1
D gene: NA
clone size: few
CDR3 length: 16
CDR3 DNA: TGTGCCAGTAGGACACAAGAATCGGATTCTAACACTGAAGCTTTCTTT
CDR3 protein: CASRTQESDSNTEAFF

V gene: TRBV9
J gene: TRBJ1-4
D gene: TRBD1
clone size: NA
CDR3 length: 17
CDR3 DNA: TGTGCCAGCAGCGTAGAGCCTGTACAGGGGGGGATTGAAAAACTGTTTTTT
CDR3 protein: CASSVEPVQGGIEKLFF

V gene: TRBV6-5
J gene: TRBJ1-1
D gene: NA
clone size: few
CDR3 length: 11
CDR3 DNA: TGTGCCAGCAGTTACGGGAGGGAAGCTTTCTTT
CDR3 protein: CASSYGREAFF

V gene: TRBV28
J gene: TRBJ1-2
D gene: TRBD1
clone size: once
CDR3 length: 15
CDR3 DNA: TGTGCCAGCAGTTTGAATCTCCGGGACAGCTATGGCTACACCTTC
CDR3 protein: CASSLNLRDSYGYTF

V gene: TRBV27
J gene: TRBJ1-1
D gene: NA
clone size: NA
CDR3 length: 14
CDR3 DNA: TGTGCCAGCAGTTTTAGATTTAGAAACACTGAAGCTTTCTTT
CDR3 protein: CASSFRFRNTEAFF

V gene: TRBV30
J gene: TRBJ1-3
D gene: NA
clone size: once
CDR3 length: 14
CDR3 DNA: TGTGCCTGGAGCCGGGACTCAACTGGAAACACCATATATTTT
CDR3 protein: CAWSRDSTGNTIYF

V gene: TRBV28
J gene: TRBJ1-4
D gene: NA
clone size: NA
CDR3 length: 12
CDR3 DNA: TGTGCCAGCGGCGGGCCGCTTGAAAAACTGTTTTTT
CDR3 protein: CASGGPLEKLFF

V gene: TRBV6-6
J gene: TRBJ1-1
D gene: NA
clone size: once
CDR3 length: 13
CDR3 DNA: TGTGCCAGCAGTTCTACCTCCAACACTGAAGCTTTCTTT
CDR3 protein: CASSSTSNTEAFF

V gene: TRBV29-1
J gene: TRBJ1-1
D gene: NA
clone size: few
CDR3 length: 13
CDR3 DNA: TGCAGCGTTGACCTGGTGGGAGACACTGAAGCTTTCTTT
CDR3 protein: CSVDLVGDTEAFF

V gene: TRBV9
J gene: TRBJ2-2
D gene: NA
clone size: NA
CDR3 length: 15
CDR3 DNA: TGTGCCAGCAGCGTAGTAGCGGCCAACACCGGGGAGCTGTTTTTT
CDR3 protein: CASSVVAANTGELFF

V gene: TRBV7-2
J gene: TRBJ2-5
D gene: NA
clone size: NA
CDR3 length: 15
CDR3 DNA: TGTGCCAGCAGCCTCCCCCGTGGAGGGTCAGAGACCCAGTACTTC
CDR3 protein: CASSLPRGGSETQYF

V gene: TRBV4-1
J gene: TRBJ2-7
D gene: TRBD2
clone size: NA
CDR3 length: 20
CDR3 DNA: TGCGCCAGCAGCCAAGATAGGTTCGGACTAGCGGGAGGAGGGGCCTACGAGCAGTACTTC
CDR3 protein: CASSQDRFGLAGGGAYEQYF

V gene: TRBV7-2
J gene: TRBJ2-3
D gene: NA
clone size: NA
CDR3 length: 14
CDR3 DNA: TGTGCCAGCAGCCCCTGGACCCGCACAGATACGCAGTATTTT
CDR3 protein: CASSPWTRTDTQYF

V gene: TRBV27
J gene: TRBJ2-1
D gene: NA
clone size: NA
CDR3 length: 13
CDR3 DNA: TGTGCCAGCAGGCCAACCTCCGGGACCCCTGGGTTCTTC
CDR3 protein: CASRPTSGTPGFF

V gene: TRBV2
J gene: TRBJ2-3
D gene: NA
clone size: few
CDR3 length: 15
CDR3 DNA: TGTGCCAGCAGTGATGGGAAAATCCTCACAGATACGCAGTATTTT
CDR3 protein: CASSDGKILTDTQYF

V gene: TRBV5-6
J gene: TRBJ2-1
D gene: NA
clone size: NA
CDR3 length: 12
CDR3 DNA: TGTGCCAGCAGCTTGCAGGCGGAGCGGCAGTTCTTC
CDR3 protein: CASSLQAERQFF

V gene: TRBV28
J gene: TRBJ1-1
D gene: NA
clone size: NA
CDR3 length: 12
CDR3 DNA: TGTGCCAGCAGTTTAGTGAACACTGAAGCTTTCTTT
CDR3 protein: CASSLVNTEAFF

V gene: TRBV5-1
J gene: TRBJ2-1
D gene: TRBD1
clone size: NA
CDR3 length: 16
CDR3 DNA: TGCGCCAGCAGCCACAAAGGACAGGGATTCTACAATGAGCAGTTCTTC
CDR3 protein: CASSHKGQGFYNEQFF